This TCR beta chain is from a study of beta chain features in type 1 diabetes. The isolated RNA, all of it, was reverse transcribed, so expressed TCRB transcripts were what got sequenced. The table came from immunoSEQ multiplex PCR; TCRdb's copy has only in-frame clones and leaves some out. The data show 130,000 to 150,000 clones, with about 10% seen just once and around 0.68% held by the top ten. The germline CDR1 and CDR2 sequences are SGHTA and FQGNSA. There are 15 residues in the CDR3. The V segment lost 6 bases and the J segment 7 bases; nucleotides outside the gene matches: 12. Turning to this clone: Antigen specificity is unknown.

Findings of the study overall: Naive, central memory and Treg TCRB repertoires appeared more alike in patients than in healthy donors.

The source of this sequence is a man aged 18 to 29 in good health. Source material: central memory CD4+ T cells from blood. This chain links TRBV7-2 with TRBJ1-5, with 7 bases lining up with TRBD1. CDR3 in DNA: TGTGCCAGCAGAACAGACAGGGAACTTAAACAGCCCCAGCATTTT. This translates into CASRTDRELKQPQHF.